Following are 27 T cell receptor beta chains from one sample sequenced in a study of CD8 T cells in Susac syndrome. An amount of RNA that ranged from roughly 0.45 to 1 ug was reverse transcribed with random hexamers. A single record per CDR3 protein comes from TCRdb applying MiXCR to the immunoSEQ multiplex PCR reads. The sample lists about 300,000 distinct CDR3 sequences, about 92% seen once, with 0.065% in the top ten. The sample taken for sequencing was CD4+ T cells from PBMCs. The source is a human donor with multiple sclerosis.

The rearrangement joins TRBV5-6 to TRBJ2-5; TRBD2 matches 8 bases. The V gene end was trimmed by 5 bases and the J gene end by 5 bases; junction bases not matched to a gene: 11. Germline V gene lookup returns CDR1 SGHDT and CDR2 YYEEEE. The CDR3 consists of 15 residues. This chain's CDR3 is CASSRAGVIVETQYF. CDR3 in DNA: TGTGCCAGCAGTCGAGCGGGGGTTATAGTGGAGACCCAGTACTTC.

This chain connects TRBV7-9 to TRBJ1-3; TRBD1 agrees at 9 bases. With V trimmed by 4 bases and J by 4 bases, 5 bases remained unmatched. The CDR3 spans 15 residues. The V gene's germline CDR1 is SEHNR and CDR2 FQNEAQ (reference sequence). Here the CDR3 DNA reads TGTGCCAGCAGCTCGACAGGGGGGAGAGGAAACACCATATATTTT. Residues: CASSSTGGRGNTIYF.

The chain carries TRBV30 and TRBJ2-1; TRBD1 might be the D (5 bases). There are 14 residues in the CDR3. Trimming removed 0 bases from V and 2 bases from J, with 8 bases in between. Germline values: CDR1 GTSNPN, CDR2 SVGIG (reference sequence). The CDR3 is CAWSVGDPYNEQFF. The CDR3 DNA reads as TGTGCCTGGAGTGTAGGGGATCCCTACAATGAGCAGTTCTTC.

V gene TRBV5-1 combines with J gene TRBJ1-1; the match to TRBD1 covers 12 bases. The CDR3 consists of 19 residues. The V gene end was trimmed by 1 base and the J gene end by 3 bases; junction bases not matched to a gene: 13. In germline, CDR1 is SGHRS, CDR2 YFSETQ. The CDR3 loop reads CASSLTFTAGTGGYTEAFF. CDR3 nucleotides: TGCGCCAGCAGCTTGACGTTTACCGCCGGGACAGGGGGCTACACTGAAGCTTTCTTT.

The gene calls are TRBV12-5 and TRBJ2-1; 8 nucleotides match TRBD2. Germline CDR1 LGHNT, CDR2 FRNRAP. CDR3 size: 15 residues. Unmatched junction bases numbered 10, after V lost 6 bases and J lost 6 bases. The CDR3 loop reads CASGPQGLAGNEQFF. The CDR3 region has the DNA TGTGCTAGTGGACCTCAAGGACTAGCCGGCAATGAGCAGTTCTTC.

The chain uses TRBV5-6 and TRBJ2-1; TRBD2 matches 8 bases. This CDR3 has 16 residues. Trimming cost V 4 bases and J 8 bases; bases outside gene matches: 14. Germline CDR1 reads SGHDT; CDR2 reads YYEEEE. The CDR3 protein is CASSQKGIAGYYEQFF. Written as DNA, the CDR3 is TGTGCCAGCAGCCAGAAAGGGATAGCGGGGTACTATGAGCAGTTCTTC. Full variable domain (outside the CDR3, taken from reference TRBV5-6 and TRBJ2-1): DAGVTQSPTHLIKTRGQQVTLRCSPKSGHDTVSWYQQALGQGPQFIFQYYEEEERQRGNFPDRFSGHQFPNYSSELNVNALLLGDSALYLCASSQKGIAGYYEQFFGPGTRLTVL.

The rearrangement joins TRBV6-2 or TRBV6-3 to TRBJ1-2; D not certain. Trimming stripped 2 bases from V and 2 bases from J, with 24 bases between. Germline CDR1 is MNHEY and CDR2 is SVGEGT. The CDR3 is made up of 19 amino acids. As DNA, the CDR3 is TGTGCCAGCAGTTACGAGACCCTGCGGGGAAGCAGTTTCAACTATGGCTACACCTTC. Its translation: CASSYETLRGSSFNYGYTF.

The chain recombines TRBV6-2 or TRBV6-3 with TRBJ2-3, with 15 positions matching TRBD2. V was clipped by 4 bases and J by 6 bases; unmatched bases: 5. This CDR3 is 16 amino acids long. Germline loops: CDR1 MNHEY, CDR2 SVGEGT. The CDR3 nucleotides are TGTGCCAGCAGTTCCGGACTAGCGGGAGGGCCGGATACGCAGTATTTT. Its translation: CASSSGLAGGPDTQYF.

The V call is TRBV12-3 or TRBV12-4, the J call TRBJ1-1; tentatively, D is TRBD1 (5 bases). The CDR3 is made up of 14 amino acids. Trimming stripped 3 bases from V and 3 bases from J, with 11 bases between. The CDR3 sequence is CASSFRAGDTEAFF. The DNA for the CDR3 is TGTGCCAGCAGTTTCAGGGCGGGGGACACTGAAGCTTTCTTT.

The chain carries TRBV20-1 and TRBJ2-2; D unclear. This CDR3 region has 14 residues. The germline CDR1 and CDR2 sequences are DFQATT and SNEGSKA (reference sequence). Trimming cost V 3 bases and J 4 bases, with 12 bases left between them. The DNA for the CDR3 is TGCAGTGCTAGGTCCCCCGGGCGCACCGGGGAGCTGTTTTTT. Its translation is CSARSPGRTGELFF.

CDR3 sequence: CASSPLWDTQYF. The CDR3 DNA is TGTGCCAGCAGCCCCCTTTGGGATACGCAGTATTTT. The gene calls are TRBV7-9 and TRBJ2-3; D is ambiguous. Trimming removed 5 bases from V and 6 bases from J, with 9 bases in between. Germline assignment: CDR1 SEHNR and CDR2 FQNEAQ (reference sequence). This CDR3 has 12 amino acids.

This clonotype appeared once. The J gene is TRBJ2-3, the V gene TRBV7-2; D possibly matches TRBD1 or TRBD2 (5 bases each). V shed 2 bases and J shed 2 bases, with 11 bases lying between them. This CDR3 comprises 15 residues. Looked up from germline, CDR1 is SGHTA and CDR2 is FQGNSA. DNA of the CDR3: TGTGCCAGCAGCTTAATGGGGACGTTCACAGATACGCAGTATTTT. This sequence encodes CASSLMGTFTDTQYF.

J is TRBJ1-3 and V is TRBV20-1; 7 bases fit TRBD1. V trimming: 6 bases; J trimming: 7 bases; junction bases outside the gene matches: 6. This CDR3 has 12 amino acids. Germline CDR1 DFQATT, CDR2 SNEGSKA (reference sequence). The CDR3 DNA is TGCAGTGCCACACAGGGGTTGAACACCATATATTTT. Its protein is CSATQGLNTIYF.

This clonotype showed up just a few times. The J gene is TRBJ2-5, the V gene TRBV5-1; 10 bases agree with TRBD2. This CDR3 spans 16 amino acids. V lost 1 base to trimming and J lost 2 bases; unmatched junction nucleotides: 5. Germline CDR1 and CDR2: SGHRS and YFSETQ. The CDR3 spells CASSLTSGTPQETQYF. The CDR3, as DNA: TGCGCCAGCAGCTTGACTAGCGGGACACCGCAAGAGACCCAGTACTTC.

The chain is built from TRBV24-1 and TRBJ2-5; D gene uncertain. The ends were cut back, 1 base at V and 0 bases at J, with 11 bases in the middle. The germline V gene has CDR1 KGHDR and CDR2 SFDVKD. This CDR3 is 16 amino acids long. The CDR3 bases are TGTGCCACCAGTGATTTCTCCACCGAGTACCAAGAGACCCAGTACTTC. It encodes CATSDFSTEYQETQYF.

This clonotype came up a few times. The chain links TRBV4-2 to TRBJ2-7, with 8 bases matching TRBD2. CDR1 and CDR2 from the germline V gene are LGHNA and YNFKEQ. The CDR3 has 16 residues. V was clipped by 3 bases and J by 7 bases; unmatched bases: 14. The CDR3 spells CASSQDQPGLAQEQYF. Here the CDR3 DNA reads TGTGCCAGCAGCCAGGATCAACCCGGACTAGCCCAAGAGCAGTACTTC.

CDR3 sequence reads: CASSDRGSYTF. CDR3 sequence (DNA): TGTGCCAGCAGTGACCGGGGCAGCTACACCTTC. J is TRBJ1-2 and V is TRBV12-3 or TRBV12-4; maybe TRBD1 (5 bases). V lost 5 bases and J 9 bases, leaving 10 bases between the germline ends. The CDR3 has 11 residues.

The CDR3 reads CASSHPGLTSGGSSTDTQYF. CDR3 DNA sequence: TGTGCCAGCAGCCATCCGGGACTCACGTCCGGGGGGTCCTCCACAGATACGCAGTATTTT. The chain combines TRBV4-2 with TRBJ2-3; 7 bases are a match to TRBD2. Germline lookup yields CDR1 LGHNA and CDR2 YNFKEQ. This CDR3 is built from 20 residues. The J segment lost 2 bases and the V segment lost 3 bases, leaving 20 bases of the junction unmatched.

The V call is TRBV2, the J call TRBJ1-2; D might be TRBD1 (6 bases). The V end was cut by 3 bases, the J end by 9 bases, with 11 bases between. CDR1 and CDR2 from the germline V gene are SNHLY and FYNNEI. The CDR3 spans 12 residues. The CDR3 region has the DNA TGTGCCAGCAGTGACCAGGGGAACAGCTACACCTTC. It is translated as CASSDQGNSYTF.

The V and J genes are TRBV15 and TRBJ1-3, with D hard to call. This CDR3 has 13 residues. Looked up from germline, CDR1 is LNHNV and CDR2 is YYDKDF (reference sequence). Trimming took off 0 bases at V and 11 bases at J, with 11 bases between the two ends. The CDR3 here is CATSRDRPPAIYF. As DNA, the CDR3 is TGTGCCACCAGCAGAGATCGACCCCCGGCCATATATTTT.

This clonotype has a single count. CDR3: CASRASGRGNTIYF. CDR3 DNA: TGTGCCAGCAGAGCCTCCGGGCGAGGAAACACCATATATTTT. The chain is built from TRBV6-5 and TRBJ1-3; no clear D. Germline CDR1 reads MNHEY; CDR2 reads SVGAGI. The V gene lost 6 bases and the J gene lost 4 bases, with 13 bases spanning the gap. The CDR3 covers 14 residues.

CDR3: CASSSGGPGKGYTF. The CDR3 bases are TGTGCCAGCAGCTCCGGAGGTCCAGGGAAGGGCTACACCTTC. This sequence joins TRBV7-8 and TRBJ1-2; D is perhaps TRBD1 (5 bases). Per germline, CDR1 SGHVS and CDR2 FQNEAQ. This CDR3 is 14 amino acids long. V gave up 4 bases and J gave up 8 bases, with 17 bases separating them.

This sequence joins TRBV11-2 and TRBJ2-7, with 9 bases identical to TRBD1. The CDR3 is 14 residues long. The germline V gene encodes CDR1 SGHAT and CDR2 FQNNGV. Trimming removed 2 bases from V and 4 bases from J; junction bases left unmatched: 3. DNA for the CDR3: TGTGCCAGCAGCTTAAGACAGGGGGGGTACGAGCAGTACTTC. Translated: CASSLRQGGYEQYF.

The J gene is TRBJ2-2, the V gene TRBV5-5; possible D gene TRBD1, 5 bases. The CDR3 has 15 residues. CDR1 and CDR2 from the germline V gene are SGHKS and YYEKEE (reference sequence). V gave up 4 bases and J gave up 3 bases, with 13 bases separating them. The CDR3 sequence: CASSTDTWDTGELFF. The CDR3 region has the DNA TGTGCCAGCAGCACGGACACCTGGGACACCGGGGAGCTGTTTTTT.

The chain is built from TRBV7-8 and TRBJ2-1; D call uncertain. This CDR3 is built from 13 residues. V lost 5 bases, J lost 9 bases, and 14 bases lay in between. CDR1 SGHVS and CDR2 FQNEAQ come from the germline V gene. The CDR3 sequence is CASSQTVAGEQFF. The CDR3 nucleotides read TGTGCCAGCAGCCAAACTGTAGCTGGTGAGCAGTTCTTC.

The chain is built from TRBV6-5 and TRBJ2-5, with D possibly being TRBD2 (6 bases). CDR3 length: 14 residues. Trimming cost V 5 bases and J 3 bases, with 13 bases left between them. CDR1 and CDR2 from the germline V gene are MNHEY and SVGAGI. The CDR3 nucleotides are TGTGCCAGCAGTATTAGCGGAGCCGAAGAGACCCAGTACTTC. Protein: CASSISGAEETQYF.

V usage is TRBV18 and J usage is TRBJ2-7; D may correspond to TRBD1 or TRBD2 (5 bases each). V lost 3 bases and J 5 bases, leaving 11 bases between the germline ends. CDR3 length equals 13 residues. Germline V lookup: CDR1 KGHSH, CDR2 LQKENI. The CDR3 sequence: CASSPRDGDEQYF. The CDR3, as DNA: TGTGCCAGCTCACCCCGGGACGGAGACGAGCAGTACTTC. The full variable domain, its missing parts supplied by reference TRBV18 and TRBJ2-7, is NAGVMQNPRHLVRRRGQEARLRCSPMKGHSHVYWYRQLPEEGLKFMVYLQKENIIDESGMPKERFSAEFPKEGPSILRIQQVVRGDSAAYFCASSPRDGDEQYFGPGTRLTVT.